This T cell receptor beta chain was observed in a study of sequential checkpoint blockade in melanoma. At the level of the study: Matched biopsies came pretreatment and at week 13 for twenty-two patients.

Judged by abundance, this clone is medium-sized. Only in-frame clones appear in the TCRdb table, and some are missing; sequencing was by immunoSEQ multiplex PCR. The top ten clones hold around 22% of a sample with several thousand clones, 15% to 20% of them seen once. Germline V lookup: CDR1 SGHNT, CDR2 YENEEA. The CDR3 loop spans 15 amino acids. V dropped 4 bases and J dropped 6; count of bases not matched to a gene: 7. Noted treatment: randomized to nivolumab then ipilimumab (arm A) or the reverse (arm B). This chain uses TRBV11-3 with TRBJ1-5; TRBD1 agrees at 9 bases. This TCR came from a human donor with melanoma. The starting material was tumor tissue (inferred from file names), obtained from a patient given nivolumab and ipilimumab in sequence. The CDR3 DNA is TGTGCCAGCAGCTCTCCGGGACAGGGTTTTCAGCCCCAGCATTTT. Amino acids: CASSSPGQGFQPQHF. The full variable domain, its missing parts supplied by reference TRBV11-3 and TRBJ1-5, is EAGVVQSPRYKIIEKKQPVAFWCNPISGHNTLYWYLQNLGQGPELLIRYENEEAVDDSQLPKDRFSAERLKGVDSTLKIQPAELGDSAVYLCASSSPGQGFQPQHFGDGTRLSIL.